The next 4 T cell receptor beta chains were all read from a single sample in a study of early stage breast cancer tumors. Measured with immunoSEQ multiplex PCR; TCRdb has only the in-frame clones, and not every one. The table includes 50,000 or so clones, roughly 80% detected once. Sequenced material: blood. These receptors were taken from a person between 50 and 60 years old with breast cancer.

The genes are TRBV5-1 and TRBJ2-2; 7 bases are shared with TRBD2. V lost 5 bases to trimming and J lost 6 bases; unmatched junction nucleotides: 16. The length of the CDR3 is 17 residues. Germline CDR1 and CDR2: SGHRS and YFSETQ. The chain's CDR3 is CASSFREGPPLAGELFF. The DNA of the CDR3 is TGCGCCAGCAGTTTCAGGGAGGGGCCCCCATTGGCCGGGGAGCTGTTTTTT.

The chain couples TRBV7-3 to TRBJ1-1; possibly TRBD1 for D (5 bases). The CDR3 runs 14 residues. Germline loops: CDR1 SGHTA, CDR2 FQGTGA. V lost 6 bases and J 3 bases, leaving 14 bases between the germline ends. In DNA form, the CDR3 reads TGTGCCAGCAGGACGGGACCCTCGGACACTGAAGCTTTCTTT. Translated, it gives CASRTGPSDTEAFF.

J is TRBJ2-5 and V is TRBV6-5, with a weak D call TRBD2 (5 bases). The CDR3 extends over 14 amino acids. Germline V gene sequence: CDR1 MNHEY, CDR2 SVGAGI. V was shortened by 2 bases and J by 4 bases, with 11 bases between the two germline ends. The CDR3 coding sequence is TGTGCCAGCAGTTACGGGCACGCGGGAGAGACCCAGTACTTC. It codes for CASSYGHAGETQYF.

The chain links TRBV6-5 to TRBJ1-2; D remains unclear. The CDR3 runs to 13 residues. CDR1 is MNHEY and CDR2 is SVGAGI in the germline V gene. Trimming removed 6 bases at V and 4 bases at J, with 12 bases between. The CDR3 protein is CASRPSRPYGYTF. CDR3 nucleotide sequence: TGTGCCAGCAGGCCCTCCCGACCCTATGGCTACACCTTC.